Listed below are T cell receptor beta chains from one sample, sequenced in a study of T-cell memory formation after mild COVID-19. TCRdb itself ran the 5' RACE reads through MiXCR, one entry per CDR3 protein. The sample consists of 180,000 or so distinct CDR3 sequences, about 9.9% of them appearing once. Sequencing was carried out using PBMCs or a T cell subset sorted from them (not recorded which). The receptor set was obtained from a man younger than 35 who had mild COVID-19 (a few samples of this study predate the infection). Cell type and time point are not known. Each CDR3 is given with its conserved first and last residue. The D gene is left open where the match is weak. Size tells how often a clone was seen (once, few, many) or the class of an expanded clone, and some rows leave it out.

>.|TRBJ2-7|TRBV12-3/TRBV12-4|.
TGTGCCAGCAGTTTAAGAGGATACGAGCAGTACTTC
CASSLRGYEQYF
>few|TRBJ2-3|TRBV7-2|.
TGTGCCAGCAGCCCCGGGGATGGTACGCAGTATTTT
CASSPGDGTQYF
>.|TRBJ1-2|TRBV30|.
TGTGCCTGGAGTGTACAGGGAATATATGGCTACACCTTC
CAWSVQGIYGYTF
>few|TRBJ2-2|TRBV20-1|.
TGCAGTGCTAGAGACAGGATCTGGGGCACCGGGGAGCTGTTTTTT
CSARDRIWGTGELFF
>.|TRBJ2-1|TRBV7-2|TRBD2
TGTGCCAGCAGCACGACTAGCGGGGTCAGTGAGCAGTTCTTC
CASSTTSGVSEQFF
>.|TRBJ2-2|TRBV6-2/TRBV6-3|.
TGTGCCAGCATAGGGGGGCGCATCACCGGGGAGCTGTTTTTT
CASIGGRITGELFF
>few|TRBJ2-5|TRBV7-2|TRBD2
TGTGCCAGCAGCCAGGGACTAGCGGGGGGGAGGAGGGTGACCCAGTACTTC
CASSQGLAGGRRVTQYF
>few|TRBJ2-4|TRBV4-3|.
TGCGCCAGCAGCCTGAGCATGGTGACCAAAAACATTCAGTACTTC
CASSLSMVTKNIQYF
>few|TRBJ1-2|TRBV6-5|.
TGTGCCAGCAGTTACGCGACAGGAGCAAATGGCTACACCTTC
CASSYATGANGYTF
>few|TRBJ1-2|TRBV6-5|.
TGTGCCAGCAGTCGTTCGACAGCCAACTATGGCTACACCTTC
CASSRSTANYGYTF
>few|TRBJ2-5|TRBV4-1|TRBD2
TGCGCCAGCAGCCAAGCGACTAGCCTTGAGACCCAGTACTTC
CASSQATSLETQYF
>few|TRBJ2-1|TRBV20-1|TRBD2
TGCAGTGCTAGATCGAGCGGGGGGGCCCTCCCCTACAATGAGCAGTTCTTC
CSARSSGGALPYNEQFF
>.|TRBJ2-3|TRBV5-1|.
TGCGCCAGCAGCTTGGAGCAGGGGACAGATACGCAGTATTTT
CASSLEQGTDTQYF
>few|TRBJ1-2|TRBV12-3/TRBV12-4|.
TGTGCCAGCAGTTCCGGGGGCCTTGTTGGCTACACCTTC
CASSSGGLVGYTF
>.|TRBJ2-5|TRBV18|.
TGTGCCAGCTCACCCCCAAGTCGGGAGACCCAGTACTTC
CASSPPSRETQYF
>.|TRBJ2-7|TRBV5-1|.
TGCGCCAGCAGCCTTAGTAGTGGACGGCGGACCGGGGTACGGGAGCAGTACTTC
CASSLSSGRRTGVREQYF
>few|TRBJ2-7|TRBV11-2|TRBD2
TGTGCCAGCAGCATACAAGCGGGGCCCTACGAGCAGTACTTC
CASSIQAGPYEQYF
>many|TRBJ2-5|TRBV7-9|.
TGTGCCAGCAGCGCGAGGGGTCGGGAGACCCAGTACTTC
CASSARGRETQYF
>many|TRBJ2-3|TRBV7-2|TRBD2
TGTGCCAGCAGCTCAACTAGCGGGGGGGCCGACTCTAGCACAGATACGCAGTATTTT
CASSSTSGGADSSTDTQYF
>few|TRBJ2-3|TRBV29-1|TRBD1
TGCAGCGCCGGAGGGACAGGGGGCGCAGATACGCAGTATTTT
CSAGGTGGADTQYF
>few|TRBJ2-1|TRBV5-8|TRBD2
TGTGCCAGCAGCCTGACTAGCGGGGGGGCGGCTGAGCAGTTCTTC
CASSLTSGGAAEQFF